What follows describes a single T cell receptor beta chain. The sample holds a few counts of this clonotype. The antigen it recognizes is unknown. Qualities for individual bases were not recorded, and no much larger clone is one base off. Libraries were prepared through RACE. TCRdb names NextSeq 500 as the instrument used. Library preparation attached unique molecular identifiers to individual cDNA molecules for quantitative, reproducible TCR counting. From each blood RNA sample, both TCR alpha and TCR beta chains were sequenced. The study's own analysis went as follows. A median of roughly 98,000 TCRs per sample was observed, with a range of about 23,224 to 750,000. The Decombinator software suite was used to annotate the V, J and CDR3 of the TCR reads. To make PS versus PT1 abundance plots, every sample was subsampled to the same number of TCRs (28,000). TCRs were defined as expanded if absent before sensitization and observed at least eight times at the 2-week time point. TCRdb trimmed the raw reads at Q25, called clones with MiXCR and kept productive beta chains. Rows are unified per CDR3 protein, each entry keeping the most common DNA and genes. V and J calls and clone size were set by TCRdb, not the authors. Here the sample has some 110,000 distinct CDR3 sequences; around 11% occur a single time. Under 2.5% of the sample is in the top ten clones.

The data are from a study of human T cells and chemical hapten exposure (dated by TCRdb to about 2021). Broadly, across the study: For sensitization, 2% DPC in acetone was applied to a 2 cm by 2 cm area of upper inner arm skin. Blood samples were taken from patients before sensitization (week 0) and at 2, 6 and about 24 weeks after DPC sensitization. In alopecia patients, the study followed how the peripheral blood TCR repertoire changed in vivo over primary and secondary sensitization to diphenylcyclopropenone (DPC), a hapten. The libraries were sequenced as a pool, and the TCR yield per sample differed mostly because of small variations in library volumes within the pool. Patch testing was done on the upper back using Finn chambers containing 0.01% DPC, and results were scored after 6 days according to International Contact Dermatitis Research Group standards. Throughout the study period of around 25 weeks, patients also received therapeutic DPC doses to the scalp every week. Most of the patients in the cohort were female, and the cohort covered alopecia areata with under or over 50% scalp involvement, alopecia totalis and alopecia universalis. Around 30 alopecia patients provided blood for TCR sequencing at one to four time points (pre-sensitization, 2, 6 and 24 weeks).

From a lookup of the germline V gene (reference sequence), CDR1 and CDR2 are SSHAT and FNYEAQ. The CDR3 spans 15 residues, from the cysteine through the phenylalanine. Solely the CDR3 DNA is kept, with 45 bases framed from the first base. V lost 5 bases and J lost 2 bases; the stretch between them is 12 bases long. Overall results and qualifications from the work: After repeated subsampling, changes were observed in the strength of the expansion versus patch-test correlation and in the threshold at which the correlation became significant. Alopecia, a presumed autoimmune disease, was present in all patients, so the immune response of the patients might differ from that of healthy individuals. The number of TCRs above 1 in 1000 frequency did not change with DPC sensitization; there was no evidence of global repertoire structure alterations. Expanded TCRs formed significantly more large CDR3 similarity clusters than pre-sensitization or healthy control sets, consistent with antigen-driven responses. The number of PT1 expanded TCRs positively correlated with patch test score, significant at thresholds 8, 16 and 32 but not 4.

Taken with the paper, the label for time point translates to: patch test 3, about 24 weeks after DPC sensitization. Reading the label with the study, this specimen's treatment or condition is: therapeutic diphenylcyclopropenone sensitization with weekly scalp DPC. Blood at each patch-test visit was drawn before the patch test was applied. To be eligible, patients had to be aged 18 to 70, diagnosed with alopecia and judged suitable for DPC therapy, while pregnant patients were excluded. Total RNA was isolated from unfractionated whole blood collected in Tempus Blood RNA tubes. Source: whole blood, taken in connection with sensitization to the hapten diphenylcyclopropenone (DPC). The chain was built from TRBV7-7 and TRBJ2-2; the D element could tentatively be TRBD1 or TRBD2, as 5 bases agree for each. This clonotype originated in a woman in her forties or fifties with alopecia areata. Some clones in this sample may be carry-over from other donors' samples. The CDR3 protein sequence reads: CASSPGAVNTGELFF. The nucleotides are TGTGCCAGCAGCCCCGGGGCAGTCAACACCGGGGAGCTGTTTTTT.